The 3 T cell receptor beta chains presented below share a single source sample, sequenced in a study of T cells in localized non-small cell lung cancer (dated by TCRdb to 2018 to 2021). Preparation of the library involved the immunoSEQ multiplex PCR assay. TCRdb stores this immuneACCESS table with in-frame sequences only. Part of the clones is absent; in the studies checked, under half of the shortfall reflects unresolved V genes, and no reason is known for the rest. A total of about 21,000 clones appear in this sample, approximately 85% of them only once. The ten top clones hold more than 25% of the sample. The source was peripheral blood mononuclear cells, collected before any cancer treatment. The receptors originated from a male donor at least 60 years old with stage II lung adenocarcinoma.

A single count supports this clone. The genes are TRBV5-8 and TRBJ2-2, with unresolved D. V was clipped by 3 bases and J by 0 bases, with 3 bases between them. The CDR3 loop spans 13 amino acids. Germline-derived CDR1 and CDR2 are SGHTS and YDEGEE. The DNA for the CDR3 is TGTGCCAGCAGCTCGGCGAACACCGGGGAGCTGTTTTTT. Translated: CASSSANTGELFF.

This chain uses TRBV11-1 with TRBJ1-1, with 9 nucleotides matching TRBD1. The CDR3 loop spans 16 amino acids. The germline V gene encodes CDR1 SGHAT and CDR2 FQDESV (reference sequence). The J segment lost 6 bases and the V segment lost 5 bases, leaving 13 bases of the junction unmatched. CDR3 DNA: TGTGCCAGCAGCGGAAACAGGGGGCGGTTTAACGCTGAAGCTTTCTTT. Translation gives CASSGNRGRFNAEAFF.

The rearrangement joins TRBV11-3 to TRBJ1-1; D not certain. The germline V and J ends were trimmed by 3 bases and 1 base, with 6 bases remaining between them. The CDR3 covers 13 residues. The germline gives CDR1 SGHNT, CDR2 YENEEA. The CDR3 nucleotides are TGTGCCAGCAGCTTTTCTTCGAACACTGAAGCTTTCTTT. This codes for CASSFSSNTEAFF. Variable domain in full (rest from reference TRBV11-3 and TRBJ1-1): EAGVVQSPRYKIIEKKQPVAFWCNPISGHNTLYWYLQNLGQGPELLIRYENEEAVDDSQLPKDRFSAERLKGVDSTLKIQPAELGDSAVYLCASSFSSNTEAFFGQGTRLTVV.